Listed below are T cell receptor beta chains from one sample, sequenced in a study of CD8 T cells in Susac syndrome. In TCRdb, the immunoSEQ multiplex PCR reads were re-called with MiXCR into one record per CDR3 protein. The table shows around 120,000 distinct CDR3 sequences, with around 94% occurring only once. The specimen sequenced was CD4+ T cells from PBMCs. These receptors came from a human donor with multiple sclerosis. CDR3s include the opening cysteine and the closing phenylalanine or tryptophan. The D gene is left open where the match is weak. Clone size is given for some rows only: seen once, a few or many times, or a class if the clone is expanded.

CDR3aa | CDR3nt | v_gene | d_gene | j_gene | abundance
CASSQDRNLGYGYTF | TGTGCCAGCAGCCAAGATCGTAACCTGGGCTATGGCTACACCTTC | TRBV4-2 | - | TRBJ1-2 | -
CASSLGSDRGQAFF | TGCGCCAGCAGCTTGGGGTCGGACAGGGGGCAAGCTTTCTTT | TRBV5-1 | TRBD1 | TRBJ1-1 | once
CATSDPGQGKNDEQFF | TGTGCCACCAGTGACCCTGGACAGGGGAAAAACGATGAGCAGTTCTTC | TRBV24-1 | TRBD1 | TRBJ2-1 | -
CASSQDLHTNYGYTF | TGCGCCAGCAGCCAAGATCTACACACTAACTATGGCTACACCTTC | TRBV4-1 | - | TRBJ1-2 | -
CASSYSETQYF | TGTGCCAGCAGTTATTCCGAGACCCAGTACTTC | TRBV12-3/TRBV12-4 | - | TRBJ2-5 | few
CASSLNMNYGYTF | TGCGCCAGCAGCTTGAATATGAACTATGGCTACACCTTC | TRBV5-1 | - | TRBJ1-2 | -
CASNPLGQNTEAFF | TGTGCCAGCAATCCCCTAGGCCAGAACACTGAAGCTTTCTTT | TRBV12-3/TRBV12-4 | - | TRBJ1-1 | -
CASSRPPGGGTPGELFF | TGTGCCAGCAGCCGCCCTCCTGGCGGGGGAACACCCGGGGAGCTGTTTTTT | TRBV7-2 | TRBD2 | TRBJ2-2 | -
CASSPQGARGTEAFF | TGTGCCAGCAGTCCACAGGGGGCGCGGGGGACTGAAGCTTTCTTT | TRBV12-3/TRBV12-4 | TRBD1 | TRBJ1-1 | once
CASSQRTGADTQYF | TGTGCCAGCAGTCAACGGACAGGGGCGGATACGCAGTATTTT | TRBV2 | TRBD1 | TRBJ2-3 | -
CASSYYKDFQETQYF | TGTGCCAGCAGTTACTATAAGGACTTTCAAGAGACCCAGTACTTC | TRBV6-2/TRBV6-3 | - | TRBJ2-5 | -
CASSHRNYGYTF | TGTGCCAGCAGTCACCGAAACTATGGCTACACCTTC | TRBV2 | - | TRBJ1-2 | -
CASSPRGTIATNEKLFF | TGCGCCAGCAGCCCCCGCGGAACCATTGCAACTAATGAAAAACTGTTTTTT | TRBV5-1 | - | TRBJ1-4 | -
CASSEWGGVEETQYF | TGTGCCAGCAGTGAATGGGGGGGGGTCGAAGAGACCCAGTACTTC | TRBV25-1 | TRBD2 | TRBJ2-5 | -
CSVEEGTPGEQYF | TGCAGCGTTGAAGAGGGGACCCCGGGCGAGCAGTACTTC | TRBV29-1 | - | TRBJ2-7 | -
CSARLVAEAFF | TGCAGTGCTAGACTCGTCGCTGAAGCTTTCTTT | TRBV20-1 | - | TRBJ1-1 | -
CAWGTGSFNEQFF | TGTGCCTGGGGGACAGGGAGCTTCAATGAGCAGTTCTTC | TRBV30 | TRBD1 | TRBJ2-1 | -
CASSPGEALIRAFF | TGTGCCAGCAGCCCGGGAGAGGCTTTGATAAGGGCTTTCTTT | TRBV3-1 | - | TRBJ1-1 | -
CASRPTGGNQPQHF | TGTGCCAGCAGACCTACGGGGGGGAATCAGCCCCAGCATTTT | TRBV6-6 | - | TRBJ1-5 | -
CASSLTGTANSEQYF | TGTGCCAGCAGTCTCACCGGGACAGCTAACTCCGAGCAGTACTTC | TRBV9 | TRBD1 | TRBJ2-7 | -
CASSPGLRTMLIRQETQYF | TGTGCCAGCTCACCCGGGCTCCGAACAATGCTAATACGCCAAGAGACCCAGTACTTC | TRBV18 | - | TRBJ2-5 | -
CASSLATAGNTIYF | TGTGCCAGCAGTTTAGCGACCGCTGGAAACACCATATATTTT | TRBV12-3/TRBV12-4 | - | TRBJ1-3 | -
CSVEAPGGATGGYTF | TGCAGCGTTGAAGCCCCTGGGGGGGCGACTGGGGGCTACACCTTC | TRBV29-1 | - | TRBJ1-2 | once
CASRSGTGFRSQHF | TGTGCCAGCAGGTCCGGGACAGGTTTTCGGTCCCAGCATTTT | TRBV6-2/TRBV6-3 | TRBD1 | TRBJ1-5 | -
CASSSEFNYGYTF | TGTGCCAGCAGTTCGGAGTTTAACTATGGCTACACCTTC | TRBV12-3/TRBV12-4 | - | TRBJ1-2 | -
CASGRGSSYEQYF | TGTGCCAGCGGGAGGGGATCCTCCTACGAGCAGTACTTC | TRBV6-5 | TRBD2 | TRBJ2-7 | -
CASRGPSSTGFGYGYTF | TGTGCCAGCAGAGGCCCATCCAGCACGGGCTTCGGCTATGGCTACACCTTC | TRBV2 | - | TRBJ1-2 | -
CSASDRVLNTGELFF | TGCAGTGCTAGCGACAGGGTCCTTAACACCGGGGAGCTGTTTTTT | TRBV20-1 | TRBD1 | TRBJ2-2 | -
CASSLGSSTSEGRYF | TGTGCCAGCAGTTTGGGTTCCTCGACTAGCGAGGGAAGGTATTTT | TRBV12-3/TRBV12-4 | TRBD2 | TRBJ2-3 | -
CASSSVPSPNEKLFF | TGCGCCAGCAGCTCCGTTCCCTCGCCTAATGAAAAACTGTTTTTT | TRBV5-1 | - | TRBJ1-4 | -
CASSDNRVPEAFF | TGTGCCAGCAGTGATAACAGGGTCCCTGAAGCTTTCTTT | TRBV25-1 | - | TRBJ1-1 | -
CASSQDIRPQFF | TGTGCCAGCAGCCAAGATATCAGACCCCAGTTCTTC | TRBV3-1 | - | TRBJ2-1 | -
CASSVTVNTEAFF | TGTGCCAGCAGTGTGACGGTGAACACTGAAGCTTTCTTT | TRBV12-3/TRBV12-4 | - | TRBJ1-1 | -
CAWREGRDTEAFF | TGTGCCTGGAGAGAGGGTAGGGACACTGAAGCTTTCTTT | TRBV30 | - | TRBJ1-1 | -
CASSRDKYNEQFF | TGTGCCAGCTCGCGGGACAAATACAATGAGCAGTTCTTC | TRBV18 | - | TRBJ2-1 | -
CASSHYEGFHQPQHF | TGTGCCAGCAGCCACTATGAGGGGTTCCATCAGCCCCAGCATTTT | TRBV2 | - | TRBJ1-5 | -
CSASEGWETQYF | TGCAGTGCTAGCGAGGGCTGGGAGACCCAGTACTTC | TRBV20-1 | - | TRBJ2-5 | -
CASSLQTGYSGANVLTF | TGTGCCAGCAGCTTACAGACAGGGTACTCTGGGGCCAACGTCCTGACTTTC | TRBV7-2 | TRBD1 | TRBJ2-6 | -
CAISKAGTSRNEQFF | TGTGCCATCAGCAAAGCCGGGACTAGCAGGAATGAGCAGTTCTTC | TRBV10-3 | TRBD2 | TRBJ2-1 | -
CASSFRGFGHGYTF | TGTGCCAGCAGTTTCCGGGGGTTCGGTCATGGCTACACCTTC | TRBV12-3/TRBV12-4 | - | TRBJ1-2 | -
CASSTRGPSEQYF | TGTGCCAGTAGTACGCGAGGCCCTTCCGAGCAGTACTTC | TRBV19 | - | TRBJ2-7 | -
CASRSGTGNTEAFF | TGCGCCAGCAGATCTGGGACAGGGAACACTGAAGCTTTCTTT | TRBV10-2 | TRBD1 | TRBJ1-1 | -
CASSLEAARPVNIQYF | TGTGCCAGCAGTTTAGAGGCAGCGCGACCGGTAAACATTCAGTACTTC | TRBV12-3/TRBV12-4 | - | TRBJ2-4 | -
CSVAKGNIQYF | TGCAGCGTTGCCAAGGGGAACATTCAGTACTTC | TRBV29-1 | - | TRBJ2-4 | -
CSAALGLGQRKTQYF | TGCAGTGCTGCACTGGGCTTGGGACAGAGAAAGACCCAGTACTTC | TRBV20-1 | TRBD1 | TRBJ2-5 | -
CAWRGHGSEKLFF | TGTGCCTGGAGAGGCCACGGGAGTGAAAAACTGTTTTTT | TRBV30 | - | TRBJ1-4 | -
CASTRTGLFQETQYF | TGTGCCAGTACCAGGACAGGCCTTTTCCAAGAGACCCAGTACTTC | TRBV19 | TRBD1 | TRBJ2-5 | once
CASSFGSANEKLFF | TGTGCCAGCAGCTTTGGGTCAGCTAATGAAAAACTGTTTTTT | TRBV12-3/TRBV12-4 | - | TRBJ1-4 | -
CASSVVLGAEQYF | TGTGCCAGCAGCGTAGTGCTGGGGGCCGAGCAGTACTTC | TRBV9 | - | TRBJ2-7 | -
CASSRWGTGNGNEQFF | TGTGCCAGCAGCAGATGGGGGACAGGGAACGGAAATGAGCAGTTCTTC | TRBV7-2 | TRBD1 | TRBJ2-1 | -
CSVGTTGAKLFF | TGCAGCGTGGGGACGACAGGGGCCAAACTGTTTTTT | TRBV29-1 | TRBD1 | TRBJ1-4 | -
CASSLVGTLETQYF | TGTGCCAGCAGCCTTGTAGGGACGTTGGAGACCCAGTACTTC | TRBV28 | - | TRBJ2-5 | -
CASSSTGAQYF | TGTGCCAGCAGCTCAACAGGGGCCCAGTACTTC | TRBV13 | TRBD1 | TRBJ2-5 | -
CASSPGRDYNEQFF | TGTGCCAGCTCACCAGGGCGGGATTACAATGAGCAGTTCTTC | TRBV18 | - | TRBJ2-1 | -
CASSEVAYGYTF | TGTGCCAGCAGTGAGGTGGCCTATGGCTACACCTTC | TRBV2 | - | TRBJ1-2 | once
CASSQERAGASFAELFF | TGTGCCAGCAGCCAAGAAAGGGCGGGAGCCTCCTTTGCGGAGCTGTTTTTT | TRBV3-1 | TRBD2 | TRBJ2-2 | -
CAWAPGGGLYETQYF | TGTGCCTGGGCCCCCGGGGGCGGATTATATGAGACCCAGTACTTC | TRBV30 | - | TRBJ2-5 | once
CASSQERGTGVSNQPQHF | TGTGCCAGCAGCCAAGAAAGGGGGACAGGGGTCTCTAATCAGCCCCAGCATTTT | TRBV3-1 | TRBD1 | TRBJ1-5 | -
CASSLRQGPYEQYF | TGTGCCAGCAGCTTGCGGCAGGGCCCCTACGAGCAGTACTTC | TRBV7-9 | - | TRBJ2-7 | -